Following are 31 T cell receptor beta chains from one sample sequenced in a study of T cell responses to AZD1222 COVID-19 vaccine. Sequencing was performed with immunoSEQ multiplex PCR; in TCRdb, only in-frame clones are kept and a portion is missing. The sample lists some 120,000 clones; about 91% were seen once. This material consisted of peripheral blood, taken on day 0 of AZD1222 vaccination. The receptors come from an adult in good health.

The V and J genes are TRBV5-4 and TRBJ1-1; weak D call: TRBD1 (6 bases). CDR3 length: 13 amino acids. Germline V lookup: CDR1 SGHNT, CDR2 YYREEE (reference sequence). Trimming cost V 0 bases and J 7 bases, with 10 bases left between them. The chain's CDR3 is CASSLEGGREAFF. Here the CDR3 DNA reads TGTGCCAGCAGCTTGGAGGGGGGGCGTGAAGCTTTCTTT.

This rearrangement joins TRBV27 to TRBJ1-2; tentatively, D is TRBD1 (6 bases). V dropped 6 bases and J dropped 4 bases, with 18 bases sitting between them. Germline assignment: CDR1 MNHEY and CDR2 SMNVEV (reference sequence). The CDR3 is 15 amino acids. As DNA, the CDR3 is TGTGCCAGCAGGAAAGAGGGGGTGGCCATCTATGGCTACACCTTC. This sequence encodes CASRKEGVAIYGYTF.

The chain recombines TRBV5-1 with TRBJ2-7, with TRBD1 matching over 8 bases. Germline CDR1 is SGHRS and CDR2 is YFSETQ. Germline trimming cut 4 bases from V and 0 bases from J; bases unmatched to any gene: 3. The CDR3 is made up of 14 amino acids. CDR3 bases: TGCGCCAGCAGCAACACAGGGGGCTCCTACGAGCAGTACTTC. This encodes CASSNTGGSYEQYF.

The gene calls are TRBV6-6 and TRBJ2-7, with D possibly TRBD2 on 6 matching bases. The CDR3 spans 11 residues. Germline assignment: CDR1 MNHNY and CDR2 SVGAGI (reference sequence). V shed 6 bases and J shed 6 bases, with 9 bases lying between them. CDR3 DNA: TGTGCCAGCAGGACGGGGGTCGAGCAGTACTTC. Protein: CASRTGVEQYF.

The chain uses TRBV7-3 and TRBJ2-2, with D perhaps TRBD1 (7 bases). Germline V gene data show CDR1 as SGHTA and CDR2 as FQGTGA. The CDR3 is 14 amino acids. Trimming shortened V by 5 bases and J by 5 bases, and 12 bases separated the two germline ends. CDR3: CASSQTGTTGELFF. The CDR3 DNA sequence: TGTGCCAGCAGCCAGACAGGGACTACCGGGGAGCTGTTTTTT.

V and J are TRBV4-3 and TRBJ1-3; D unresolved. The V and J ends lost 0 bases and 2 bases respectively, with 8 bases between them. The CDR3 has 15 amino acids. CDR1 is LGHNA, CDR2 YSLEER, per germline. For the CDR3, the DNA is TGCGCCAGCAGCCAAGATGGCAGGCCTGGAAACACCATATATTTT. This codes for CASSQDGRPGNTIYF.

The chain carries TRBV3-1 (or the pseudogene TRBV3-2) and TRBJ2-1; 8 bases agree with TRBD2. This CDR3 is 17 amino acids long. Unmatched junction bases numbered 13, after V lost 3 bases and J lost 6 bases. Per germline, CDR1 LGHDT and CDR2 YNNKEL (reference sequence). The CDR3 protein is CASSQLWRIAGSNEQFF. The CDR3 DNA follows: TGTGCCAGCAGCCAGCTGTGGCGAATAGCGGGGTCCAATGAGCAGTTCTTC.

The chain couples TRBV10-3 to TRBJ1-4, with 7 bases fitting TRBD1. The ends lost 10 bases at V and 1 base at J; junction bases unmatched: 9. Germline V lookup: CDR1 ENHRY, CDR2 SYGVKD. This CDR3 is built from 15 residues. DNA for the CDR3: TGTGCCACGGCCCCGGGACAGCAAACTAATGAAAAACTGTTTTTT. This gives the protein CATAPGQQTNEKLFF.

This clone was picked up a small number of times. This chain joins TRBV9 and TRBJ2-7; D possibly corresponds to TRBD1 (6 bases). The CDR3 totals 15 residues. V shed 4 bases and J shed 1 base, with 15 bases lying between them. Looked up from germline, CDR1 is SGDLS and CDR2 is YYNGEE. The CDR3 sequence is CASSPGAGQSYEQYF. In nucleotides, the CDR3 is TGTGCCAGCAGCCCAGGGGCAGGCCAATCCTACGAGCAGTACTTC. Based on the CDR3 plus reference TRBV9 and TRBJ2-7, the full variable domain is DSGVTQTPKHLITATGQRVTLRCSPRSGDLSVYWYQQSLDQGLQFLIQYYNGEERAKGNILERFSAQQFPDLHSELNLSSLELGDSALYFCASSPGAGQSYEQYFGPGTRLTVT.

The V gene is TRBV6-5, the J gene TRBJ2-6; D is unclear. V gave up 6 bases and J gave up 0 bases, with 6 bases separating them. The germline gives CDR1 MNHEY, CDR2 SVGAGI. This CDR3 spans 14 amino acids. The CDR3 nucleotides read TGTGCCAGCAGCCTGGGCTCTGGGGCCAACGTCCTGACTTTC. Amino acid sequence: CASSLGSGANVLTF.

The gene calls are TRBV2 and TRBJ2-5; TRBD2 might be the D (5 bases). Germline CDR1 reads SNHLY; CDR2 reads FYNNEI. V lost 3 bases and J 5 bases, leaving 13 bases between the germline ends. The CDR3 spans 14 residues. The CDR3, as DNA: TGTGCCAGCAGTGAGGTTTGGAGGCTGGAGACCCAGTACTTC. Residues: CASSEVWRLETQYF.

CDR3 sequence reads: CASSHREYNYGYTF. DNA of the CDR3: TGTGCCAGCTCACACAGGGAATATAACTATGGCTACACCTTC. The chain links TRBV18 to TRBJ1-2, with a weak D call TRBD1 (6 bases). Germline V CDR1 and CDR2: KGHSH, LQKENI. Trimming stripped 4 bases from V and 1 base from J, with 10 bases between. This CDR3 has 14 residues.

This clone came up a few times. This chain uses TRBV11-3 with TRBJ1-1; D is undetermined. The V gene lost 1 base and the J gene lost 4 bases, with 10 bases spanning the gap. From germline, CDR1 is SGHNT and CDR2 YENEEA. The CDR3 has 14 amino acids. The CDR3, as DNA: TGTGCCAGCAGCTTAGCACCCGGCGGCACTGAAGCTTTCTTT. Protein sequence: CASSLAPGGTEAFF.

Written as DNA, the CDR3 is TGTGCCAGCGGTTCGCCTAACTCTGGGGCCAACGTCCTGACTTTC. Amino acids: CASGSPNSGANVLTF. The chain links TRBV6-5 to TRBJ2-6; D is unresolved. V lost 8 bases and J 0 bases, leaving 11 bases between the germline ends. The germline V gene has CDR1 MNHEY and CDR2 SVGAGI. The CDR3 consists of 15 residues.

As concerns this clone: Relative to the germline gene, one junction end is altered; a read error may explain this. The rearrangement uses TRBV7-9 and TRBJ1-1; D not certain. The CDR3 spans 14 residues. The germline CDR1 and CDR2 sequences are SEHNR and FQNEAQ (reference sequence). CDR3 region: CASSILNPNSEAFF. CDR3 DNA: TGTGCCAGCAGCATTCTTAACCCGAACTCTGAAGCTTTCTTT.

This chain links TRBV7-2 with TRBJ2-5; D gene uncertain. The V end lost 3 bases, the J end lost 4 bases, and 6 bases lay between the germline ends. CDR3 length: 12 residues. The germline V gene encodes CDR1 SGHTA and CDR2 FQGNSA. CDR3 bases: TGTGCCAGCAGCTTGGGTCGAGAGACCCAGTACTTC. Its protein product is CASSLGRETQYF. Complete variable domain (other parts from reference TRBV7-2 and TRBJ2-5): GAGVSQSPSNKVTEKGKDVELRCDPISGHTALYWYRQSLGQGLEFLIYFQGNSAPDKSGLPSDRFSAERTGGSVSTLTIQRTQQEDSAVYLCASSLGRETQYFGPGTRLLVL.

The chain is built from TRBV27 and TRBJ1-2; D remains unclear. The CDR3 length is 14 residues. V dropped 8 bases and J dropped 0 bases, with 13 bases sitting between them. CDR1 and CDR2 (germline): MNHEY, SMNVEV (reference sequence). The CDR3 protein is CASREGTSNYGYTF. CDR3 coding DNA: TGTGCCAGCCGGGAAGGCACCTCTAACTATGGCTACACCTTC.

This clone was counted once. The chain recombines TRBV7-9 with TRBJ2-1; D remains unclear. Germline V lookup: CDR1 SEHNR, CDR2 FQNEAQ (reference sequence). V was trimmed by 0 bases and J by 8 bases, leaving 14 bases between them. This CDR3 is built from 15 residues. The CDR3 bases are TGTGCCAGCAGCTTAGCGGAGAGTCGGATGGATGAGCAGTTCTTC. Amino acid sequence: CASSLAESRMDEQFF.

The chain has TRBV7-6 and TRBJ2-3; TRBD1 or TRBD2 may be the D gene (6 bases each). The CDR3 runs 15 residues. Germline V CDR1 and CDR2: SGHVS, FNYEAQ. V lost 3 bases and J lost 1, with 11 bases in between. CDR3 bases: TGTGCCAGCAGCTTGAGGGGGGCAGGCACAGATACGCAGTATTTT. It is translated as CASSLRGAGTDTQYF.

The chain joins TRBV10-3 to TRBJ1-1, with D unclear. CDR3 length: 14 amino acids. CDR1 and CDR2 (germline): ENHRY, SYGVKD. Deletions cut 2 bases from V and 0 bases from J, with 7 bases between. The CDR3 sequence: CAISESSVNTEAFF. The CDR3 nucleotides read TGTGCCATCAGTGAGAGCAGCGTGAACACTGAAGCTTTCTTT.

This chain joins TRBV4-2 and TRBJ2-1; 7 bases agree with TRBD2. Germline CDR1 LGHNA, CDR2 YNFKEQ. V trimming: 6 bases; J trimming: 4 bases; junction bases outside the gene matches: 12. This CDR3 region has 16 residues. The CDR3 sequence is CASRLGTMGGYNEQFF. In DNA, the CDR3 is TGTGCCAGCAGACTCGGGACTATGGGTGGGTACAATGAGCAGTTCTTC.

The CDR3 DNA reads as TGTGCCAGTAGTAGAGGGGGCTCGGACACTGAAGCTTTCTTT. Translation gives CASSRGGSDTEAFF. The chain joins TRBV19 to TRBJ1-1; TRBD1 aligns across 7 bases. There are 14 residues in the CDR3. Germline-derived CDR1 and CDR2 are LNHDA and SQIVND (reference sequence). Trimming cost V 4 bases and J 3 bases; bases outside gene matches: 5.

The V call is TRBV12-3 or TRBV12-4, the J call TRBJ2-5; the D is unclear. This CDR3 is 13 amino acids long. Trimming took off 1 base at V and 5 bases at J, with 8 bases between the two ends. Here the CDR3 reads CASSLVGVETQYF. The CDR3 DNA reads TGTGCCAGCAGTTTAGTTGGCGTGGAGACCCAGTACTTC.

This chain uses TRBV25-1 with TRBJ2-3; D unresolved. The germline CDR1 and CDR2 sequences are MGHDK and SYGVNS. Trimming took 5 bases from V and 6 from J, leaving 21 bases between them. The CDR3 sequence is 16 residues long. The CDR3 reads CASSRQTKTSRDTQYF. The DNA for the CDR3 is TGTGCCAGCAGTCGACAAACCAAGACCTCGCGGGATACGCAGTATTTT.

The chain has TRBV12-3 or TRBV12-4 and TRBJ1-1, with 9 bases that match TRBD1. Trimming cost V 3 bases and J 6 bases; bases outside gene matches: 2. The CDR3 consists of 13 residues. The CDR3 loop reads CASSLGTGSEAFF. The DNA for the CDR3 is TGTGCCAGCAGTTTGGGGACAGGGTCTGAAGCTTTCTTT.

The V and J genes are TRBV4-3 and TRBJ2-1; D not certain. This CDR3 has 17 amino acids. V was trimmed by 0 bases and J by 6 bases, leaving 18 bases between them. Germline V gives CDR1 LGHNA, CDR2 YSLEER. DNA of the CDR3: TGCGCCAGCAGCCAAGACCCCCCCCCATCGTGGGGCAATGAGCAGTTCTTC. This encodes CASSQDPPPSWGNEQFF.

This rearrangement joins TRBV7-7 to TRBJ2-2; D unresolved. From germline, CDR1 is SSHAT and CDR2 FNYEAQ (reference sequence). V dropped 1 base and J dropped 7 bases, with 13 bases sitting between them. The CDR3 is made up of 15 amino acids. CDR3: CASSLVPDGNGELFF. CDR3 nucleotides: TGTGCCAGCAGCTTAGTTCCCGACGGAAACGGGGAGCTGTTTTTT.

The chain joins TRBV3-1 (or the pseudogene TRBV3-2) to TRBJ1-1; D ambiguous. This CDR3 region has 15 residues. Germline V gives CDR1 LGHDT, CDR2 YNNKEL (reference sequence). The V end was cut by 2 bases, the J end by 8 bases, with 18 bases between. The CDR3 here is CASSQRMAGGQEAFF. For the CDR3, the DNA is TGTGCCAGCAGCCAAAGGATGGCCGGAGGCCAAGAAGCTTTCTTT.

The chain combines TRBV7-8 with TRBJ2-1; 8 nucleotides match TRBD2. Germline CDR1 reads SGHVS; CDR2 reads FQNEAQ. The CDR3 has 15 residues. Trimming removed 5 bases from V and 1 base from J; junction bases left unmatched: 4. The CDR3 is CASSPGLVSYNEQFF. DNA for the CDR3: TGTGCCAGCAGCCCGGGACTAGTGTCCTACAATGAGCAGTTCTTC.

This clone has just one count. V usage is TRBV11-3 and J usage is TRBJ1-6; D gene uncertain. Germline V CDR1 and CDR2: SGHNT, YENEEA. The CDR3 runs 14 residues. V was cut by 0 bases and J by 10 bases, with 10 bases left in between. The DNA of the CDR3 is TGTGCCAGCAGCTTAGACGGGGTCGGATCACCCCTCCACTTT. It codes for CASSLDGVGSPLHF.

The J gene is TRBJ1-3, the V gene TRBV6-5; the D is unclear. This CDR3 spans 15 amino acids. V lost 0 bases to trimming and J lost 0 bases, with 6 bases between them. Germline V lookup: CDR1 MNHEY, CDR2 SVGAGI. DNA of the CDR3: TGTGCCAGCAGTTACTCGCGAAACTCTGGAAACACCATATATTTT. Protein product: CASSYSRNSGNTIYF.